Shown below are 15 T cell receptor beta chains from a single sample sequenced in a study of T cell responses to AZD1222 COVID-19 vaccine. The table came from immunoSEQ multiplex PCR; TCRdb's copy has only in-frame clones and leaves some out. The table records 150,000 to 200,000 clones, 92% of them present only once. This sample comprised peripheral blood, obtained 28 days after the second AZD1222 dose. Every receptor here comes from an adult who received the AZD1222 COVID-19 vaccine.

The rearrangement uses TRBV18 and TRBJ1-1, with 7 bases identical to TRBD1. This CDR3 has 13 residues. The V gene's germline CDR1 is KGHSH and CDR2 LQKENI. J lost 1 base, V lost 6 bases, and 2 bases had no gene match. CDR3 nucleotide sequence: TGTGCCAGCTCGGGACAGCAGAACACTGAAGCTTTCTTT. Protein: CASSGQQNTEAFF.

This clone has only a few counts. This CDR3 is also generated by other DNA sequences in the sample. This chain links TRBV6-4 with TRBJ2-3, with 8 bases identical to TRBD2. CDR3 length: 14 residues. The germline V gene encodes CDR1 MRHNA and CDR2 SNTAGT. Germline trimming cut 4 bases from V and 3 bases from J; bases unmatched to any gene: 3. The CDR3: CASSVAGGTDTQYF. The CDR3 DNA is TGTGCCAGCAGTGTGGCGGGGGGTACAGATACGCAGTATTTT.

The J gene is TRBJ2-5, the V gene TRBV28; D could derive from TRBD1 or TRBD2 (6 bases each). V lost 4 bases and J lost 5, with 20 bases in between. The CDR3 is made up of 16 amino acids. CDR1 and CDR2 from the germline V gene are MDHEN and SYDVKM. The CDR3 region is CASSSPEGVGWETQYF. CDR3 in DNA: TGTGCCAGCAGTTCGCCGGAGGGGGTCGGATGGGAGACCCAGTACTTC.

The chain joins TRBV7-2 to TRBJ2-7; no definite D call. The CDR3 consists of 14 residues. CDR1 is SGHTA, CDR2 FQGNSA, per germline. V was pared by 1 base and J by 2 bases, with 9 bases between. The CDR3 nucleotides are TGTGCCAGCAGCTTAGACCTGGGGACCTACGAGCAGTACTTC. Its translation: CASSLDLGTYEQYF. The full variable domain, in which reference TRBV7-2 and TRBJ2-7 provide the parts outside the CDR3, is GAGVSQSPSNKVTEKGKDVELRCDPISGHTALYWYRQSLGQGLEFLIYFQGNSAPDKSGLPSDRFSAERTGGSVSTLTIQRTQQEDSAVYLCASSLDLGTYEQYFGPGTRLTVT.

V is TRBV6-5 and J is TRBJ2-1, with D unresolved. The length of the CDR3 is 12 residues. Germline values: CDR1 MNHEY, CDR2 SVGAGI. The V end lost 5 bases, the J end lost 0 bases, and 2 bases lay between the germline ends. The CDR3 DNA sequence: TGTGCCAGCAGTCGCTCCTACAATGAGCAGTTCTTC. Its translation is CASSRSYNEQFF.

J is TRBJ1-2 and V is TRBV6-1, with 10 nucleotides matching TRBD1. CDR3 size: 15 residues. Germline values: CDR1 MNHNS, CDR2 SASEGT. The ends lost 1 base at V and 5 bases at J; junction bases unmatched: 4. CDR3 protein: CASSEDWTGGYGYTF. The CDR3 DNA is TGTGCCAGCAGTGAAGACTGGACAGGGGGTTATGGCTACACCTTC.

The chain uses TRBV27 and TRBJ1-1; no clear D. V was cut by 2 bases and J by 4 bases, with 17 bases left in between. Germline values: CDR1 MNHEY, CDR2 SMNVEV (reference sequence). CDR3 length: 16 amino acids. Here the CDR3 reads CASSLEGGPGVTEAFF. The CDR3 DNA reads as TGTGCCAGCAGTTTAGAAGGAGGCCCCGGGGTCACTGAAGCTTTCTTT.

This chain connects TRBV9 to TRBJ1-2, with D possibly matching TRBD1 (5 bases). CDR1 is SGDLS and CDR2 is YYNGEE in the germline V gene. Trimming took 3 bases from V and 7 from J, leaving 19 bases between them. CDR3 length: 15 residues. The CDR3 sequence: CASSALGGGIIGYTF. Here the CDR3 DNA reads TGTGCCAGCAGCGCCCTCGGCGGGGGTATAATTGGCTACACCTTC.

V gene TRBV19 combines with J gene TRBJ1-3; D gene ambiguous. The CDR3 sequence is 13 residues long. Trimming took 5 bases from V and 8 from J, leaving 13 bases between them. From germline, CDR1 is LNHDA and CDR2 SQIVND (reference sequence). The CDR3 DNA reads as TGTGCCAGTAGTCACGGTGAGGTAGACACCATATATTTT. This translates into CASSHGEVDTIYF.

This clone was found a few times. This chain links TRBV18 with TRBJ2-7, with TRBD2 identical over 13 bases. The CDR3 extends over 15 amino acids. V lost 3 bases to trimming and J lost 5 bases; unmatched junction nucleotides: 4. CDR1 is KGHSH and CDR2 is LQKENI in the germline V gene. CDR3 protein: CASSPTSGGANEQYF. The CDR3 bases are TGTGCCAGCTCACCTACTAGCGGGGGGGCCAACGAGCAGTACTTC.

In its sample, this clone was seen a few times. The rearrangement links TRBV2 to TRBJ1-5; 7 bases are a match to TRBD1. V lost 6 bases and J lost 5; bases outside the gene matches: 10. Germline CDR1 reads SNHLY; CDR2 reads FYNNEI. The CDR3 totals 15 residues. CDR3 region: CASSYTRDSHQPQHF. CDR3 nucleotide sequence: TGTGCCAGCAGCTACACCCGGGACAGCCATCAGCCCCAGCATTTT.

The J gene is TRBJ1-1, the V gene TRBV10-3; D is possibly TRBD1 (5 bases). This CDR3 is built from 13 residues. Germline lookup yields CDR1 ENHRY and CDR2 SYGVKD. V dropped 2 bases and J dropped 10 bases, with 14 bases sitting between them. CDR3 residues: CAISEQGEGRAFF. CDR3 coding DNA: TGTGCCATCAGTGAGCAGGGAGAGGGACGAGCTTTCTTT.

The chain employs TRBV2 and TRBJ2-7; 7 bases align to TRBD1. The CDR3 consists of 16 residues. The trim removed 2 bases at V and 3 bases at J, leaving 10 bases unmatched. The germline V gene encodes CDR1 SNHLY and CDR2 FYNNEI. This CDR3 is CASSELLRDRRYEQYF. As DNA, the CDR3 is TGTGCCAGCAGTGAACTCCTCCGGGACAGACGCTACGAGCAGTACTTC.

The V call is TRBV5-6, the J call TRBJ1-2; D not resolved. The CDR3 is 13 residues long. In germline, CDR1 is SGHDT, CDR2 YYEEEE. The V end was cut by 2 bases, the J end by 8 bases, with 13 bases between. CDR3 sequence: CASSLGLGSGYTF. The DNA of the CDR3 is TGTGCCAGCAGCTTAGGCCTGGGAAGCGGCTACACCTTC.

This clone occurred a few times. The CDR3 is CASQDRTGAFNQPQHF. DNA of the CDR3: TGTGCCAGCCAAGACAGGACAGGGGCGTTCAATCAGCCCCAGCATTTT. The chain has TRBV18 and TRBJ1-5, with TRBD1 matching 9 bases. CDR1 and CDR2 from the germline V gene are KGHSH and LQKENI. V dropped 8 bases and J dropped 3; count of bases not matched to a gene: 11. CDR3 size: 16 residues.